A single sample is the source of the 29 T cell receptor beta chains below, sequenced in a study of T cell clonotyping in hematopoietic cell transplantation. Described time point: recipient sample about 28 days before transplant, after cytoreduction. The table came from immunoSEQ multiplex PCR; TCRdb's copy has only in-frame clones and leaves some out. In the table there are tens of thousands of clones, about 96% of which are singletons. The sequenced sample was peripheral blood mononuclear cells, obtained before stem cell transplant. The receptors derive from a woman aged 50 to 60 with acute myeloid leukemia. Some clones in this sample may be carry-over from other donors' samples.

Here the CDR3 reads CASSIGERGYEQYF. CDR3 sequence (DNA): TGTGCCAGTAGTATTGGGGAGAGAGGCTACGAGCAGTACTTC. V is TRBV19 and J is TRBJ2-7, with a weak D call TRBD2 (5 bases). The germline V and J ends were trimmed by 3 bases and 3 bases, with 12 bases remaining between them. Germline loops: CDR1 LNHDA, CDR2 SQIVND (reference sequence). This CDR3 region has 14 residues.

The gene calls are TRBV7-2 and TRBJ1-6; D perhaps matches TRBD1 (5 bases). The germline CDR1 and CDR2 sequences are SGHTA and FQGNSA. The CDR3 is 13 amino acids. Trimming took 5 bases from V and 13 from J, leaving 15 bases between them. The CDR3 here is CASSRTRESPLHF. CDR3 DNA sequence: TGTGCCAGCAGCCGAACCAGGGAATCCCCCCTCCACTTT.

The chain couples TRBV30 to TRBJ2-7; TRBD2 matches at 7 bases. The germline CDR1 and CDR2 sequences are GTSNPN and SVGIG (reference sequence). CDR3 length: 13 residues. The junction had 3 bases not matched to a gene; V was cut back by 2 bases and J by 2 bases. The CDR3 region is CAWSLTSPYEQYF. In DNA, the CDR3 is TGTGCCTGGAGTCTGACTAGCCCCTACGAGCAGTACTTC.

The rearrangement uses TRBV4-2 and TRBJ1-4; TRBD1 matches at 8 bases. The length of the CDR3 is 15 residues. CDR1 LGHNA and CDR2 YNFKEQ come from the germline V gene. Trimming took 4 bases from V and 5 from J; bases not matched to a gene: 6. DNA for the CDR3: TGTGCCAGCAGCCGGGACCGACAGGGGAATGAAAAACTGTTTTTT. It is translated as CASSRDRQGNEKLFF.

The chain employs TRBV30 and TRBJ1-2; D is undetermined. Trimming took off 8 bases at V and 3 bases at J, with 16 bases between the two ends. The V gene's germline CDR1 is GTSNPN and CDR2 SVGIG (reference sequence). The CDR3 sequence is 13 residues long. The CDR3 bases are TGTGCCGGGGTGAGGAACGTGTACTATGGCTACACCTTC. Its translation: CAGVRNVYYGYTF.

This chain joins TRBV2 and TRBJ2-5; 7 nucleotides agree with TRBD1. The CDR3 length is 14 residues. Per germline, CDR1 SNHLY and CDR2 FYNNEI. Trimming removed 4 bases from V and 2 bases from J; junction bases left unmatched: 4. CDR3 nucleotides: TGTGCCAGCAGTGGGCCGACAGGGCAAGAGACCCAGTACTTC. Amino acid sequence: CASSGPTGQETQYF.

This clone came up once. This rearrangement joins TRBV30 to TRBJ1-4, with D maybe TRBD1 (6 bases). Germline V gene sequence: CDR1 GTSNPN, CDR2 SVGIG (reference sequence). The CDR3 has 16 residues. Trimming took off 3 bases at V and 10 bases at J, with 24 bases between the two ends. DNA of the CDR3: TGTGCCTGGAGCGAAAGACGGGACTTTAAAGGGGGAAAACTGTTTTTT. Protein sequence: CAWSERRDFKGGKLFF.

The chain joins TRBV4-1 to TRBJ2-7, with 8 bases that match TRBD1. The CDR3 is made up of 16 amino acids. CDR1 is MGHRA and CDR2 is YSYEKL in the germline V gene. The V and J ends lost 0 bases and 4 bases, in that order; junction bases with no gene match: 8. CDR3 amino acids: CASSQEGRTGLYEQYF. CDR3 DNA: TGCGCCAGCAGCCAAGAAGGTCGGACAGGGTTGTACGAGCAGTACTTC.

The chain has TRBV6-6 and TRBJ2-5, with D perhaps matching TRBD2 (6 bases). The CDR3 extends over 14 amino acids. From germline, CDR1 is MNHNY and CDR2 SVGAGI (reference sequence). Trimming left V 11 bases short and J 2 bases short, with 18 bases between. The CDR3 coding sequence is TGTGCCGCTGCTCTTCAGCGGGCACAAGAGACCCAGTACTTC. Encoded protein: CAAALQRAQETQYF.

This clone was seen once. The DNA of the CDR3 is TGTGCCAGCAGCTTATATCAGGCTAACTATGGCTACACCTTC. This gives the protein CASSLYQANYGYTF. The chain links TRBV11-2 to TRBJ1-2; D not certain. The ends were cut back, 2 bases at V and 0 bases at J, with 7 bases in the middle. This CDR3 has 14 residues. CDR1 is SGHAT and CDR2 is FQNNGV in the germline V gene.

V gene TRBV19 combines with J gene TRBJ1-5; D is undetermined. Germline V gene sequence: CDR1 LNHDA, CDR2 SQIVND (reference sequence). Deletions cut 7 bases from V and 6 bases from J, with 13 bases between. The CDR3 runs 13 residues. Written as DNA, the CDR3 is TGTGCCAGTACCCAACAAGGAACTCAGCCCCAGCATTTT. Protein: CASTQQGTQPQHF.

The chain employs TRBV7-8 and TRBJ2-7; no reliable D call. Germline V gene lookup returns CDR1 SGHVS and CDR2 FQNEAQ. The length of the CDR3 is 12 residues. Trimming cost V 5 bases and J 3 bases, with 8 bases left between them. CDR3 sequence (DNA): TGTGCCAGCAGCCCGAATGTCTACGAGCAGTACTTC. As protein: CASSPNVYEQYF.

V gene TRBV9 combines with J gene TRBJ2-7; TRBD2 aligns across 8 bases. The junction had 9 bases not matched to a gene; V was cut back by 3 bases and J by 7 bases. CDR1 and CDR2 from the germline V gene are SGDLS and YYNGEE. The CDR3 has 14 amino acids. CDR3 sequence reads: CASSAGTSSNEQYF. DNA of the CDR3: TGTGCCAGCAGCGCTGGGACTAGTTCAAATGAGCAGTACTTC.

V gene TRBV4-1 combines with J gene TRBJ2-7; 9 nucleotides line up with TRBD2. The CDR3 is 17 residues long. With V trimmed by 0 bases and J by 3 bases, 9 bases remained unmatched. CDR1 is MGHRA, CDR2 YSYEKL, per germline. CDR3 amino acids: CASSQDSEIAGVYEQYF. CDR3 nucleotides: TGCGCCAGCAGCCAAGATAGTGAGATAGCGGGAGTCTACGAGCAGTACTTC.

This clone has only a few counts. The gene calls are TRBV6-1 and TRBJ1-1, with TRBD1 matching over 11 bases. The junction had 2 bases not matched to a gene; V was cut back by 4 bases and J by 4 bases. From germline, CDR1 is MNHNS and CDR2 SASEGT. The CDR3 is 14 amino acids. Here the CDR3 DNA reads TGTGCCAGCAGTGCGGGGACAGGGGGCACTGAAGCTTTCTTT. Its protein product is CASSAGTGGTEAFF.

This chain connects TRBV5-1 to TRBJ1-1; D perhaps matches TRBD1 (5 bases). The CDR3 contains 15 residues. Trimming stripped 4 bases from V and 4 bases from J, with 17 bases between. Germline CDR1 reads SGHRS; CDR2 reads YFSETQ. The CDR3 nucleotides read TGCGCCAGCAGCCCGCTCCAGGGCAGTACCACTGAAGCTTTCTTT. Translating it yields CASSPLQGSTTEAFF.

CDR3 in amino acids: CASSLDLGTGANVLTF. CDR3 DNA: TGTGCCAGCAGCTTAGATCTGGGGACCGGGGCCAACGTCCTGACTTTC. This chain uses TRBV7-8 with TRBJ2-6; D assignment may be TRBD1 or TRBD2 (5 bases each). The CDR3 length is 16 residues. V lost 1 base, J lost 4 bases, and 11 bases lay in between. The germline CDR1 and CDR2 sequences are SGHVS and FQNEAQ.

For the CDR3, the DNA is TGTGCCAGCACCTCGCAGTCGTACGAGCAGTACTTC. It specifies CASTSQSYEQYF. The chain employs TRBV27 and TRBJ2-7; D is ambiguous. Trimming took 7 bases from V and 4 from J, leaving 11 bases between them. The CDR3 loop spans 12 amino acids. CDR1 is MNHEY and CDR2 is SMNVEV in the germline V gene (reference sequence).

The chain couples TRBV28 to TRBJ2-4; no clear D gene. V lost 3 bases, J lost 8 bases, and 5 bases lay in between. The CDR3 sequence is 11 residues long. Germline CDR1 reads MDHEN; CDR2 reads SYDVKM. The CDR3, as DNA: TGTGCCAGCAGTTTGTATGACATTCAGTACTTC. This encodes CASSLYDIQYF.

This chain links TRBV4-1 with TRBJ2-7, with D possibly matching TRBD2 (6 bases). Trimming left V 0 bases short and J 2 bases short, with 20 bases between. There are 18 residues in the CDR3. The germline CDR1 and CDR2 sequences are MGHRA and YSYEKL. In nucleotides, the CDR3 is TGCGCCAGCAGCCAAGACACTTTGGGGGGAATAATTGCCTACGAGCAGTACTTC. Protein sequence: CASSQDTLGGIIAYEQYF.

This chain links TRBV6-6 with TRBJ1-5, with TRBD1 identical over 7 bases. Germline assignment: CDR1 MNHNY and CDR2 SVGAGI (reference sequence). CDR3 length equals 15 residues. The J segment lost 4 bases and the V segment lost 5 bases, leaving 8 bases of the junction unmatched. CDR3 residues: CASSMGQKLNQPQHF. CDR3 nucleotides: TGTGCCAGCAGTATGGGACAGAAACTGAATCAGCCCCAGCATTTT.

CDR3 DNA: TGTGCCAGCAGCTTATCAGCTTTCGGGGAGCTGTTTTTT. This sequence encodes CASSLSAFGELFF. The chain combines TRBV11-2 with TRBJ2-2, with no clear D. Between the trimmed V and J ends, which lost 2 bases and 7 bases, there was a span of 8 bases. CDR3 length equals 13 residues. Germline V lookup: CDR1 SGHAT, CDR2 FQNNGV.

The genes are TRBV30 and TRBJ1-3; D remains ambiguous. The V end lost 2 bases, the J end lost 8 bases, and 4 bases lay between the germline ends. The germline gives CDR1 GTSNPN, CDR2 SVGIG (reference sequence). This CDR3 has 10 residues. CDR3 nucleotides: TGTGCCTGGAGTCGGGACACCATATATTTT. Protein: CAWSRDTIYF.

The chain uses TRBV25-1 and TRBJ1-2; D possibly corresponds to TRBD1 (6 bases). V was clipped by 6 bases and J by 4 bases, with 12 bases between them. The CDR3 consists of 13 residues. CDR1 and CDR2 (germline): MGHDK, SYGVNS. The CDR3 DNA sequence: TGTGCCAGCAGCCGGACAGAACTCTATGGCTACACCTTC. As protein: CASSRTELYGYTF.

The chain recombines TRBV2 with TRBJ1-1; D remains ambiguous. The CDR3 has 14 amino acids. V lost 6 bases to trimming and J lost 1 base, with 12 bases between them. Germline V gene data show CDR1 as SNHLY and CDR2 as FYNNEI. The CDR3 loop reads CASSSIRKNTEAFF. The CDR3, as DNA: TGTGCCAGCAGCTCTATACGGAAGAACACTGAAGCTTTCTTT. Full variable domain (outside the CDR3, taken from reference TRBV2 and TRBJ1-1): EPEVTQTPSHQVTQMGQEVILRCVPISNHLYFYWYRQILGQKVEFLVSFYNNEISEKSEIFDDQFSVERPDGSNFTLKIRSTKLEDSAMYFCASSSIRKNTEAFFGQGTRLTVV.

The chain combines TRBV29-1 with TRBJ2-4, with D possibly being TRBD1 (6 bases). CDR1 and CDR2 (germline): SQVTM, ANQGSEA. Deletions cut 7 bases from V and 1 base from J, with 20 bases between. CDR3 size: 16 residues. The CDR3 sequence is CSAKADRSLAKNIQYF. The CDR3 DNA sequence: TGCAGCGCCAAAGCTGACAGGTCTTTGGCCAAAAACATTCAGTACTTC. Combining the CDR3 with reference TRBV29-1 and TRBJ2-4 gives the whole variable domain SAVISQKPSRDICQRGTSLTIQCQVDSQVTMMFWYRQQPGQSLTLIATANQGSEATYESGFVIDKFPISRPNLTFSTLTVSNMSPEDSSIYLCSAKADRSLAKNIQYFGAGTRLSVL.

The V and J genes are TRBV28 and TRBJ1-1; 8 bases are a match to TRBD1. The V gene's germline CDR1 is MDHEN and CDR2 SYDVKM. This CDR3 is built from 15 residues. V lost 5 bases, J lost 3 bases, and 8 bases stayed unmatched. In DNA form, the CDR3 reads TGTGCCAGCAGTCAAAGGACAGGGAGGGACACTGAAGCTTTCTTT. Protein product: CASSQRTGRDTEAFF. Supplemented by reference TRBV28 and TRBJ1-1, the full variable domain reads DVKVTQSSRYLVKRTGEKVFLECVQDMDHENMFWYRQDPGLGLRLIYFSYDVKMKEKGDIPEGYSVSREKKERFSLILESASTNQTSMYLCASSQRTGRDTEAFFGQGTRLTVV.

V is TRBV28 and J is TRBJ1-2, with TRBD1 matching over 9 bases. Germline lookup yields CDR1 MDHEN and CDR2 SYDVKM. The CDR3 consists of 17 residues. The trim removed 7 bases at V and 2 bases at J, leaving 14 bases unmatched. This CDR3 reads CASTPIVRDRANYGYTF. The CDR3 region has the DNA TGTGCCAGCACCCCGATAGTCCGGGACAGGGCCAACTATGGCTACACCTTC.

The V and J genes are TRBV5-4 and TRBJ2-7; tentatively, D is TRBD2 (5 bases). With 1 base removed from V and 4 bases from J, the gap between germline ends came to 21 bases. Germline V CDR1 and CDR2: SGHNT, YYREEE (reference sequence). This CDR3 comprises 17 residues. The CDR3 DNA reads as TGTGCCAGCAGCTTGAGAATCTTGGCGGGCAATGGGTACGAGCAGTACTTC. Its translation: CASSLRILAGNGYEQYF.